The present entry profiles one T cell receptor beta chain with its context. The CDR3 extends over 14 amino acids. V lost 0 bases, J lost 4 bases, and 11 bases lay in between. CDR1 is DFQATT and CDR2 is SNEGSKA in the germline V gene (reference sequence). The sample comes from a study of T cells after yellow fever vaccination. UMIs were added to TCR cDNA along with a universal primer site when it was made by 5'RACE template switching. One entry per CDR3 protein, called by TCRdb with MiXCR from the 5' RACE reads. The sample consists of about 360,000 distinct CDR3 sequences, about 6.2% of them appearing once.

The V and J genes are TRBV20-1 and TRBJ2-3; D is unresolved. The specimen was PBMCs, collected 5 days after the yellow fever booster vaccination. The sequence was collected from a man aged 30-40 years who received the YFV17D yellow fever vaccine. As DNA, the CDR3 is TGCAGTGCTAGAGATGTTGGCGGTGCAGATACGCAGTATTTT. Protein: CSARDVGGADTQYF.